The T cell receptor (beta chain) described here comes from a study of cytomegalovirus exposure and HLA in healthy donors. The table came from immunoSEQ multiplex PCR; TCRdb's copy has only in-frame clones and leaves some out. Among tens of thousands of clones listed, around 94% were seen once. The CDR3 contains 14 residues. Trimming took off 0 bases at V and 2 bases at J, with 7 bases between the two ends. Germline assignment: CDR1 MNHEY and CDR2 SMNVEV (reference sequence). In its sample, this clone was seen once. The antigen remains undetermined. Study-level points and caveats: Reportedly, cytomegalovirus status was diagnosed with high sensitivity and specificity.

The genes are TRBV27 and TRBJ1-2; D ambiguous. The receptor's source is a man aged 18 to 29 in good health and CMV-seronegative. The material sequenced was PBMCs. In nucleotides, the CDR3 is TGTGCCAGCAGTTTATCCGCGGGAAACTATGGCTACACCTTC. Its protein product is CASSLSAGNYGYTF.